This TCR beta chain was identified in a study of OX40 agonist ivuxolimab in advanced cancers. Points from the study as a whole: Fewer expanded clones were found on average in CD4+ than in CD8+ T cells.

Baseline, cycle 4 day 1, and cycle 7 day 1 were the blood sampling points. Between the trimmed V and J ends, which lost 2 bases and 5 bases, there was a span of 14 bases. This CDR3 has 15 residues. CDR1 SGHTA and CDR2 FQGNSA come from the germline V gene. Notes on this clone: The target antigen is unknown.

Here immunoSEQ multiplex PCR was the method, and the copy in TCRdb shows in-frame clones only, minus some. The profile shows about 90,000 clones, approximately 91% of them singletons. The chain links TRBV7-2 to TRBJ2-3; the D gene is possibly TRBD2 (6 bases). This clonotype originated in an adult with an advanced solid tumor such as melanoma, head and neck, liver or kidney cancer. The specimen was CD4+ or CD8+ T cells sorted from blood, collected in a trial of the OX40 agonist ivuxolimab. The CDR3 nucleotides read TGTGCCAGCAGCTTACAGGAGGGGCGGGTAGATACGCAGTATTTT. It translates to CASSLQEGRVDTQYF.